A selection of T cell receptor beta chains follows, all from one sample in a study of technical replicates of blood from a few donors. Sequencing used immunoSEQ multiplex PCR; TCRdb keeps in-frame clones, though not all of them. The data hold tens of thousands of clones, with 95% observed a single time. The sample consisted of T cells isolated from PBMCs. These receptors originate from a human donor in good health. Both conserved end residues are part of each CDR3. Fields, in order: J gene, V gene, D gene, clone size, CDR3 protein, CDR3 DNA. D genes are given only for firm matches. Expanded clones are given a class, and other clones once, few, many or no size at all.

j_call: TRBJ1-1; v_call: TRBV6-5; d_call: .; clone_size: .; cdr3_aa: CASIQTLNTEAFF; cdr3_nt: TGTGCCAGTATACAGACCTTGAACACTGAAGCTTTCTTT
j_call: TRBJ2-1; v_call: TRBV11-3; d_call: .; clone_size: .; cdr3_aa: CASSLPVFSNEQFF; cdr3_nt: TGTGCCAGCAGTTTACCCGTCTTTAGTAATGAGCAGTTCTTC
j_call: TRBJ2-5; v_call: TRBV19; d_call: .; clone_size: .; cdr3_aa: CASSIGGFRQETQYF; cdr3_nt: TGTGCCAGTAGTATAGGGGGCTTTCGGCAAGAGACCCAGTACTTC
j_call: TRBJ1-4; v_call: TRBV28; d_call: TRBD1; clone_size: .; cdr3_aa: CASSPQTGRLATNEKLFF; cdr3_nt: TGTGCCAGCAGTCCACAGACAGGGAGGTTGGCAACTAATGAAAAACTGTTTTTT
j_call: TRBJ1-3; v_call: TRBV6-5; d_call: .; clone_size: .; cdr3_aa: CASSYREGTGNTIYF; cdr3_nt: TGTGCCAGCAGTTACCGTGAGGGTACTGGAAACACCATATATTTT
j_call: TRBJ2-1; v_call: TRBV5-1; d_call: .; clone_size: .; cdr3_aa: CASSWGGVDLDEQFF; cdr3_nt: TGCGCCAGCAGTTGGGGGGGCGTAGATTTGGATGAGCAGTTCTTC
j_call: TRBJ2-1; v_call: TRBV13; d_call: .; clone_size: .; cdr3_aa: CASSEPSSYNEQFF; cdr3_nt: TGTGCCAGCAGCGAGCCAAGCTCCTACAATGAGCAGTTCTTC
j_call: TRBJ2-3; v_call: TRBV14; d_call: .; clone_size: once; cdr3_aa: CASSQKPLQDTQYF; cdr3_nt: TGTGCCAGCAGCCAAAAGCCCCTCCAAGATACGCAGTATTTT
j_call: TRBJ1-5; v_call: TRBV6-5; d_call: .; clone_size: few; cdr3_aa: CASSYTGGQPQHF; cdr3_nt: TGTGCCAGCAGTTACACGGGAGGTCAGCCCCAGCATTTT
j_call: TRBJ2-7; v_call: TRBV6-1; d_call: TRBD1; clone_size: .; cdr3_aa: CASGTGVVERPYF; cdr3_nt: TGTGCCAGCGGAACAGGGGTAGTTGAGCGTCCTTACTTC
j_call: TRBJ1-2; v_call: TRBV10-1; d_call: .; clone_size: .; cdr3_aa: CASSELGWYGYTF; cdr3_nt: TGCGCCAGCAGTGAGCTAGGATGGTATGGCTACACCTTC
j_call: TRBJ1-4; v_call: TRBV13; d_call: TRBD1; clone_size: few; cdr3_aa: CASSLETGGNEKLFF; cdr3_nt: TGTGCCAGCAGCTTAGAGACAGGGGGGAATGAAAAACTGTTTTTT
j_call: TRBJ1-2; v_call: TRBV7-8; d_call: .; clone_size: .; cdr3_aa: CASSPTRGNLYGYTF; cdr3_nt: TGTGCCAGCAGCCCAACAAGGGGAAACCTCTATGGCTACACCTTC
j_call: TRBJ1-1; v_call: TRBV18; d_call: TRBD1; clone_size: .; cdr3_aa: CASSGDRVDTEAFF; cdr3_nt: TGTGCCAGCTCAGGAGACAGGGTTGACACTGAAGCTTTCTTT
j_call: TRBJ2-1; v_call: TRBV10-3; d_call: .; clone_size: .; cdr3_aa: CAISEPHKYEQFF; cdr3_nt: TGTGCCATCAGTGAACCACATAAGTATGAGCAGTTCTTC
j_call: TRBJ2-7; v_call: TRBV27; d_call: .; clone_size: .; cdr3_aa: CASSLITGLGTYEQYF; cdr3_nt: TGTGCCAGCAGTCTGATCACAGGGCTCGGAACCTACGAGCAGTACTTC
j_call: TRBJ2-7; v_call: TRBV5-1; d_call: TRBD1; clone_size: .; cdr3_aa: CASSSRQGFYEQYF; cdr3_nt: TGCGCCAGCAGCTCAAGACAGGGCTTCTACGAGCAGTACTTC
j_call: TRBJ2-5; v_call: TRBV28; d_call: TRBD2; clone_size: .; cdr3_aa: CASSFLSSGKETQYF; cdr3_nt: TGTGCCAGCAGTTTTCTGTCTAGCGGTAAAGAGACCCAGTACTTC
j_call: TRBJ2-1; v_call: TRBV19; d_call: TRBD2; clone_size: .; cdr3_aa: CASSIRGGLAGNEQFF; cdr3_nt: TGTGCCAGTAGTATTAGAGGGGGCCTAGCGGGAAATGAGCAGTTCTTC
j_call: TRBJ1-1; v_call: TRBV18; d_call: TRBD1; clone_size: .; cdr3_aa: CASSRGQVDTEAFF; cdr3_nt: TGTGCCAGCTCACGAGGACAGGTGGACACTGAAGCTTTCTTT
j_call: TRBJ2-7; v_call: TRBV27; d_call: .; clone_size: .; cdr3_aa: CASSLSGAGNEQYF; cdr3_nt: TGTGCCAGCAGTTTATCTGGGGCGGGGAACGAGCAGTACTTC
j_call: TRBJ2-7; v_call: TRBV15; d_call: TRBD1; clone_size: .; cdr3_aa: CATSRDIGTGDSNEQYF; cdr3_nt: TGTGCCACCAGCAGAGATATCGGGACAGGGGACTCCAACGAGCAGTACTTC
j_call: TRBJ2-1; v_call: TRBV5-6; d_call: TRBD2; clone_size: .; cdr3_aa: CASSFPLAGSRNEQFF; cdr3_nt: TGTGCCAGCAGCTTCCCTTTAGCGGGGTCTCGGAATGAGCAGTTCTTC
j_call: TRBJ1-2; v_call: TRBV25-1; d_call: .; clone_size: .; cdr3_aa: CASSPGATRGYTF; cdr3_nt: TGTGCCAGCAGTCCAGGGGCCACCCGAGGCTACACCTTC
j_call: TRBJ1-2; v_call: TRBV6-1; d_call: .; clone_size: .; cdr3_aa: CASSDFAGQIYGYTF; cdr3_nt: TGTGCCAGCAGTGATTTCGCAGGACAGATCTATGGCTACACCTTC
j_call: TRBJ1-1; v_call: TRBV10-1; d_call: TRBD1; clone_size: .; cdr3_aa: CASSEGTGANTEAFF; cdr3_nt: TGCGCCAGCAGTGAAGGGACAGGCGCTAACACTGAAGCTTTCTTT
j_call: TRBJ1-2; v_call: TRBV19; d_call: .; clone_size: .; cdr3_aa: CASITDSYGYTF; cdr3_nt: TGTGCCAGTATCACCGACAGCTATGGCTACACCTTC
j_call: TRBJ2-3; v_call: TRBV4-2; d_call: .; clone_size: .; cdr3_aa: CASSQDQRGGAKTDTQYF; cdr3_nt: TGTGCCAGCAGCCAAGATCAACGAGGGGGGGCTAAGACAGATACGCAGTATTTT
j_call: TRBJ1-2; v_call: TRBV7-9; d_call: .; clone_size: .; cdr3_aa: CASSPTQSHYGYTF; cdr3_nt: TGTGCCAGCAGCCCAACACAGAGCCACTATGGCTACACCTTC
j_call: TRBJ1-4; v_call: TRBV6-5; d_call: .; clone_size: .; cdr3_aa: CASSYSQGTKLFF; cdr3_nt: TGTGCCAGCAGTTACTCGCAGGGTACAAAACTGTTTTTT
j_call: TRBJ2-7; v_call: TRBV27; d_call: .; clone_size: .; cdr3_aa: CASSGSGGRNSYEQYF; cdr3_nt: TGTGCCAGCAGTGGGTCCGGGGGGCGAAACTCCTACGAGCAGTACTTC
j_call: TRBJ2-7; v_call: TRBV14; d_call: .; clone_size: .; cdr3_aa: CASSQGRTGSRASYEQYF; cdr3_nt: TGTGCCAGCAGCCAAGGCCGGACCGGGAGTAGGGCCTCCTACGAGCAGTACTTC
j_call: TRBJ1-1; v_call: TRBV5-4; d_call: .; clone_size: .; cdr3_aa: CASSSTGETFF; cdr3_nt: TGTGCCAGCAGCTCAACAGGCGAGACTTTCTTT
j_call: TRBJ1-5; v_call: TRBV7-2; d_call: .; clone_size: .; cdr3_aa: CASSPDWDQPQHF; cdr3_nt: TGTGCCAGCAGCCCCGACTGGGATCAGCCCCAGCATTTT
j_call: TRBJ2-3; v_call: TRBV27; d_call: .; clone_size: .; cdr3_aa: CASSFSSTDTQYF; cdr3_nt: TGTGCCAGCAGTTTCTCTAGCACAGATACGCAGTATTTT
j_call: TRBJ2-5; v_call: TRBV13; d_call: TRBD1; clone_size: .; cdr3_aa: CASSLKALESTGGPQETQYF; cdr3_nt: TGTGCCAGCAGCTTAAAGGCATTGGAATCGACAGGGGGTCCCCAAGAGACCCAGTACTTC
j_call: TRBJ2-3; v_call: TRBV28; d_call: TRBD2; clone_size: .; cdr3_aa: CASSYRPSTSGRWVLDTDTQYF; cdr3_nt: TGTGCCAGCAGTTACCGCCCGTCGACTAGCGGGAGATGGGTCCTAGACACAGATACGCAGTATTTT
j_call: TRBJ2-1; v_call: TRBV7-8; d_call: .; clone_size: .; cdr3_aa: CASSSRQFLSDEQFF; cdr3_nt: TGTGCCAGCAGCTCTCGACAGTTTCTCTCAGATGAGCAGTTCTTC
j_call: TRBJ2-7; v_call: TRBV6-1; d_call: TRBD1; clone_size: .; cdr3_aa: CASILGTGIEQYF; cdr3_nt: TGTGCCAGTATCCTAGGGACAGGGATCGAGCAGTACTTC
j_call: TRBJ2-3; v_call: TRBV9; d_call: TRBD2; clone_size: .; cdr3_aa: CASSVTSGGQAYF; cdr3_nt: TGTGCCAGCAGCGTGACTAGCGGGGGGCAGGCGTATTTT
j_call: TRBJ2-1; v_call: TRBV2; d_call: TRBD2; clone_size: .; cdr3_aa: CASVRTSLSYEQFF; cdr3_nt: TGTGCCAGCGTCAGGACTAGTCTCTCCTATGAGCAGTTCTTC
j_call: TRBJ1-1; v_call: TRBV30; d_call: .; clone_size: .; cdr3_aa: CAWIGHMNTEAFF; cdr3_nt: TGTGCCTGGATTGGACACATGAACACTGAAGCTTTCTTT
j_call: TRBJ1-2; v_call: TRBV5-6; d_call: TRBD1; clone_size: .; cdr3_aa: CASSLSRGHGYTF; cdr3_nt: TGTGCCAGCAGCCTTTCCAGGGGGCATGGCTACACCTTC
j_call: TRBJ1-2; v_call: TRBV30; d_call: .; clone_size: once; cdr3_aa: CAWSVWGTGGYTF; cdr3_nt: TGTGCCTGGAGTGTTTGGGGGACTGGGGGCTACACCTTC
j_call: TRBJ2-7; v_call: TRBV7-9; d_call: TRBD1; clone_size: .; cdr3_aa: CASSEWTGEYEQYF; cdr3_nt: TGTGCCAGCAGCGAATGGACAGGGGAATACGAGCAGTACTTC
j_call: TRBJ2-7; v_call: TRBV19; d_call: TRBD1; clone_size: .; cdr3_aa: CASRIRARDRSGEQYF; cdr3_nt: TGTGCCAGTAGAATACGAGCCCGGGACAGGTCGGGCGAGCAGTACTTC
j_call: TRBJ2-5; v_call: TRBV10-3; d_call: TRBD1; clone_size: .; cdr3_aa: CAIRRDSIQETQYF; cdr3_nt: TGTGCCATCAGAAGGGACAGCATCCAAGAGACCCAGTACTTC
j_call: TRBJ1-5; v_call: TRBV9; d_call: .; clone_size: .; cdr3_aa: CASSVHGYGQPQHF; cdr3_nt: TGTGCCAGCAGCGTACATGGGTACGGGCAGCCCCAGCATTTT
j_call: TRBJ1-1; v_call: TRBV28; d_call: .; clone_size: .; cdr3_aa: CASNVWAKMNTEAFF; cdr3_nt: TGTGCCAGCAACGTTTGGGCGAAGATGAACACTGAAGCTTTCTTT
j_call: TRBJ1-1; v_call: TRBV14; d_call: .; clone_size: .; cdr3_aa: CASRAGAGNTEAFF; cdr3_nt: TGTGCCAGCAGAGCGGGGGCTGGGAACACTGAAGCTTTCTTT
j_call: TRBJ2-1; v_call: TRBV6-5; d_call: .; clone_size: .; cdr3_aa: CANDWGQYNEQFF; cdr3_nt: TGTGCCAACGACTGGGGACAATACAATGAGCAGTTCTTC
j_call: TRBJ2-5; v_call: TRBV4-1; d_call: .; clone_size: .; cdr3_aa: CASSHWRKETQYF; cdr3_nt: TGCGCCAGCAGCCACTGGAGGAAAGAGACCCAGTACTTC
j_call: TRBJ2-5; v_call: TRBV5-4; d_call: .; clone_size: .; cdr3_aa: CASSTEETQYF; cdr3_nt: TGTGCCAGCAGCACAGAAGAGACCCAGTACTTC
j_call: TRBJ2-5; v_call: TRBV4-1; d_call: TRBD2; clone_size: .; cdr3_aa: CASSQSSGGGYTQYF; cdr3_nt: TGCGCCAGCAGCCAATCGTCCGGGGGGGGATATACCCAGTACTTC
j_call: TRBJ2-7; v_call: TRBV10-2; d_call: .; clone_size: .; cdr3_aa: CASSAPGHIYEQYF; cdr3_nt: TGCGCCAGCAGTGCTCCGGGACACATCTACGAGCAGTACTTC